Following are 21 T cell receptor beta chains from one sample sequenced in a study of blood T cell repertoires in COVID-19. Clones were sequenced by immunoSEQ multiplex PCR, and TCRdb holds only the in-frame ones, with some missing. The top ten hold around 2.5% of the sample, which has 70,000 to 85,000 clones, 70% to 90% seen once. The sequenced sample consisted of peripheral blood. The receptor set was obtained from a man between 65 and 80 years old with active or convalescent COVID-19.

The chain recombines TRBV19 with TRBJ1-4, with 8 bases identical to TRBD1. This CDR3 has 13 amino acids. The J segment lost 8 bases and the V segment lost 4 bases, leaving 3 bases of the junction unmatched. Germline V gives CDR1 LNHDA, CDR2 SQIVND (reference sequence). CDR3 sequence reads: CASSRTGQEKLFF. The CDR3 DNA reads as TGTGCCAGTAGTAGGACAGGGCAGGAAAAACTGTTTTTT.

CDR3 coding DNA: TGCGCCAGCAGCTATGGGACAGGGGAATCTTTCGAGCAGTTCTTC. Amino acids: CASSYGTGESFEQFF. The chain combines TRBV5-1 with TRBJ2-1, with 10 bases that match TRBD1. V lost 3 bases, J lost 10 bases, and 10 bases stayed unmatched. This CDR3 contains 15 residues. Germline CDR1 reads SGHRS; CDR2 reads YFSETQ. The whole variable domain, remainder taken from reference TRBV5-1 and TRBJ2-1, is KAGVTQTPRYLIKTRGQQVTLSCSPISGHRSVSWYQQTPGQGLQFLFEYFSETQRNKGNFPGRFSGRQFSNSRSEMNVSTLELGDSALYLCASSYGTGESFEQFFGPGTRLTVL.

V gene TRBV12-3 or TRBV12-4 combines with J gene TRBJ1-2; D is perhaps TRBD1 (5 bases). This CDR3 comprises 13 residues. With 5 bases removed from V and 0 bases from J, the gap between germline ends came to 7 bases. The CDR3 bases are TGTGCCAGCAGTATGACAGCTAACTATGGCTACACCTTC. Residues: CASSMTANYGYTF.

The genes are TRBV5-1 and TRBJ2-7; 9 nucleotides agree with TRBD1. The CDR3 covers 14 residues. V gave up 6 bases and J gave up 7 bases; unmatched junction bases: 11. The germline CDR1 and CDR2 sequences are SGHRS and YFSETQ. The CDR3 DNA reads TGCGCCAGCACCCAACAGGGGGCTGGGGGAGAGCAGTACTTC. It is translated as CASTQQGAGGEQYF. Together with reference TRBV5-1 and TRBJ2-7, the CDR3 gives the full variable domain: KAGVTQTPRYLIKTRGQQVTLSCSPISGHRSVSWYQQTPGQGLQFLFEYFSETQRNKGNFPGRFSGRQFSNSRSEMNVSTLELGDSALYLCASTQQGAGGEQYFGPGTRLTVT.

The chain joins TRBV5-1 to TRBJ2-5; 7 bases are a match to TRBD1. The CDR3 spans 14 residues. Germline values: CDR1 SGHRS, CDR2 YFSETQ. Trimming at V came to 0 bases and at J to 1 base, leaving 0 bases not matched to a gene. The CDR3 loop is CASSLEGAQETQYF. The CDR3 DNA reads as TGCGCCAGCAGCTTGGAGGGGGCCCAAGAGACCCAGTACTTC.

With regard to this clone: The same CDR3 can be traced to other DNA sequences in this sample. The chain recombines TRBV5-1 with TRBJ2-1, with 10 bases matching TRBD2. V lost 0 bases, J lost 4 bases, and 7 bases stayed unmatched. The CDR3 extends over 17 amino acids. Germline CDR1 SGHRS, CDR2 YFSETQ. This CDR3 is CASSLGEREGGYNEQFF. CDR3 nucleotides: TGCGCCAGCAGCTTGGGAGAGCGGGAGGGGGGGTACAATGAGCAGTTCTTC. Full variable domain (rest looked up from reference TRBV5-1 and TRBJ2-1): KAGVTQTPRYLIKTRGQQVTLSCSPISGHRSVSWYQQTPGQGLQFLFEYFSETQRNKGNFPGRFSGRQFSNSRSEMNVSTLELGDSALYLCASSLGEREGGYNEQFFGPGTRLTVL.

The gene calls are TRBV14 and TRBJ2-7; tentatively, D is TRBD1 (5 bases). The germline V gene encodes CDR1 SGHDN and CDR2 FVKESK. The CDR3 is made up of 15 amino acids. Trimming removed 1 base from V and 2 bases from J, with 12 bases in between. CDR3 nucleotides: TGTGCCAGCAGCCAAGTAAGGACACCCACCTACGAGCAGTACTTC. Encoded protein: CASSQVRTPTYEQYF.

This chain links TRBV9 with TRBJ1-2; 9 nucleotides line up with TRBD1. Germline V gives CDR1 SGDLS, CDR2 YYNGEE. Trimming took 4 bases from V and 7 from J; bases not matched to a gene: 11. The CDR3 sequence is 15 residues long. The CDR3 protein is CASSPRGRTGAGYTF. The CDR3 region has the DNA TGTGCCAGCAGCCCAAGAGGGCGGACAGGGGCTGGCTACACCTTC.

The chain has TRBV5-4 and TRBJ1-3; tentative D call: TRBD1 (5 bases). V was trimmed by 1 base and J by 0 bases, leaving 11 bases between them. The CDR3 totals 16 residues. The germline V gene encodes CDR1 SGHNT and CDR2 YYREEE (reference sequence). CDR3 nucleotide sequence: TGTGCCAGCAGCTTGTTGGGGCGGTCCTCTGGAAACACCATATATTTT. It yields the protein CASSLLGRSSGNTIYF.

The chain joins TRBV5-1 to TRBJ2-1; TRBD2 matches at 10 bases. Germline CDR1 and CDR2: SGHRS and YFSETQ. This CDR3 has 16 amino acids. V lost 6 bases to trimming and J lost 7 bases; unmatched junction nucleotides: 13. CDR3 loop: CASTTTAGGRGNEQFF. The CDR3 DNA follows: TGCGCCAGCACTACCACAGCGGGGGGGCGAGGGAATGAGCAGTTCTTC.

This clone was counted only a few times. V and J are TRBV6-5 and TRBJ1-1, with a tentative D call TRBD1 (5 bases). CDR1 is MNHEY, CDR2 SVGAGI, per germline. This CDR3 is 13 amino acids long. The V gene lost 9 bases and the J gene lost 8 bases, with 19 bases spanning the gap. The CDR3 loop is CASITGSPGEAFF. CDR3 in DNA: TGTGCCAGTATAACTGGATCCCCAGGGGAAGCTTTCTTT.

The chain combines TRBV10-3 with TRBJ2-2, with a tentative D call TRBD1 (5 bases). The CDR3 length is 15 residues. CDR1 and CDR2 (germline): ENHRY, SYGVKD. Trimming removed 8 bases at V and 0 bases at J, with 13 bases between. This CDR3 reads CAIRDGATNTGELFF. CDR3 sequence (DNA): TGTGCCATCCGCGATGGGGCCACGAACACCGGGGAGCTGTTTTTT.

The chain employs TRBV18 and TRBJ2-1; 15 bases align to TRBD2. Germline CDR1 is KGHSH and CDR2 is LQKENI. Unmatched junction bases numbered 7, after V lost 10 bases and J lost 3 bases. The CDR3 sequence is 16 residues long. The CDR3 DNA reads TGTGCCACCGGAGGGACTAGCGGGGGGTTCTACAATGAGCAGTTCTTC. Translating gives CATGGTSGGFYNEQFF.

J is TRBJ2-1 and V is TRBV24-1; D might be TRBD2 (5 bases). The CDR3 runs 14 residues. CDR1 KGHDR and CDR2 SFDVKD come from the germline V gene. The V gene lost 3 bases and the J gene lost 7 bases, with 12 bases spanning the gap. This CDR3 reads CATSDPGLNNEQFF. The DNA for the CDR3 is TGTGCCACCAGTGATCCCGGACTGAATAATGAGCAGTTCTTC.

The rearrangement joins TRBV11-2 to TRBJ1-1; the match to TRBD1 covers 8 bases. Germline V gene sequence: CDR1 SGHAT, CDR2 FQNNGV. This CDR3 has 16 amino acids. J lost 4 bases, V lost 4 bases, and 11 bases had no gene match. CDR3 sequence reads: CASSSPDRVLSTEAFF. CDR3 in DNA: TGTGCCAGCAGCTCCCCGGACAGGGTATTGAGCACTGAAGCTTTCTTT.

This clone was seen once. The gene calls are TRBV5-1 and TRBJ2-1; TRBD1 aligns across 7 bases. V gave up 4 bases and J gave up 5 bases; unmatched junction bases: 6. The CDR3 runs 14 residues. Looked up from germline, CDR1 is SGHRS and CDR2 is YFSETQ. CDR3 coding DNA: TGCGCCAGCAGCCTAGGGACAGCTAACAATGAGCAGTTCTTC. It translates to CASSLGTANNEQFF.

The chain recombines TRBV19 with TRBJ1-4; 7 nucleotides match TRBD1. CDR1 is LNHDA and CDR2 is SQIVND in the germline V gene (reference sequence). CDR3 length: 15 amino acids. Trimming at V came to 5 bases and at J to 0 bases, leaving 3 bases not matched to a gene. CDR3 sequence reads: CASSLTGTTNEKLFF. DNA for the CDR3: TGTGCCAGTAGTTTGACAGGGACAACTAATGAAAAACTGTTTTTT.

The chain is built from TRBV6-5 and TRBJ1-3; D is unclear. CDR1 is MNHEY and CDR2 is SVGAGI in the germline V gene. This CDR3 has 14 amino acids. Trimming shortened V by 6 bases and J by 4 bases, and 13 bases separated the two germline ends. The CDR3, as DNA: TGTGCCAGCAGACCCACGGGGATCGGAAACACCATATATTTT. Translated: CASRPTGIGNTIYF.

This chain joins TRBV4-2 and TRBJ1-1; perhaps TRBD1 as D (5 bases). Looked up from germline, CDR1 is LGHNA and CDR2 is YNFKEQ. The V end lost 4 bases, the J end lost 1 base, and 13 bases lay between the germline ends. The CDR3 is 15 residues long. The CDR3 nucleotides read TGTGCCAGCAGCCGACGAGGCAGGGAGAACACTGAAGCTTTCTTT. This translates into CASSRRGRENTEAFF.

The J gene is TRBJ1-1, the V gene TRBV6-5; D is possibly TRBD1 (5 bases). V was pared by 3 bases and J by 3 bases, with 11 bases between. CDR1 and CDR2 (germline): MNHEY, SVGAGI. The CDR3 contains 14 residues. In DNA, the CDR3 is TGTGCCAGCAGTTATCGGGGGGGGGACACTGAAGCTTTCTTT. It specifies CASSYRGGDTEAFF.

This chain links TRBV4-2 with TRBJ2-5; the match to TRBD2 covers 14 bases. With V trimmed by 4 bases and J by 5 bases, 6 bases remained unmatched. This CDR3 is 16 amino acids long. Germline V gives CDR1 LGHNA, CDR2 YNFKEQ. This chain's CDR3 is CASSPRTSGGYETQYF. The DNA of the CDR3 is TGTGCCAGCAGCCCCCGGACTAGCGGGGGGTACGAGACCCAGTACTTC.